Described below is a single TCR beta chain sequence and its context. Its target is unknown. These data are taken from a study of early stage breast cancer tumors. Across the study: Most of the 16 invasive tumors were ER+, PR+ and HER2-. General study results and limits: Enriched TCRB sequences shared across patients were mostly commonly generated sequences. Functional markers like CD4, CD8 and FOXP3 were missed in bulk sequencing.

Assay used: immunoSEQ multiplex PCR; TCRdb lists only in-frame clones, some missing. This table holds 25,000 to 35,000 clones, roughly 50% found once. Germline V CDR1 and CDR2: MNHNY, SVGAGI (reference sequence). The CDR3 sequence is 15 residues long. J gave up 3 bases and V 2 bases, and 5 bases lay outside the gene matches. The V gene is TRBV6-6, the J gene TRBJ2-7; 9 bases line up with TRBD1. This TCR came from a person aged 45 to 60 with breast cancer. Sequenced: breast tumor tissue. The CDR3 sequence is CASSYPRTGDYEQYF. CDR3 DNA: TGTGCCAGCAGTTACCCCAGGACAGGGGACTACGAGCAGTACTTC.